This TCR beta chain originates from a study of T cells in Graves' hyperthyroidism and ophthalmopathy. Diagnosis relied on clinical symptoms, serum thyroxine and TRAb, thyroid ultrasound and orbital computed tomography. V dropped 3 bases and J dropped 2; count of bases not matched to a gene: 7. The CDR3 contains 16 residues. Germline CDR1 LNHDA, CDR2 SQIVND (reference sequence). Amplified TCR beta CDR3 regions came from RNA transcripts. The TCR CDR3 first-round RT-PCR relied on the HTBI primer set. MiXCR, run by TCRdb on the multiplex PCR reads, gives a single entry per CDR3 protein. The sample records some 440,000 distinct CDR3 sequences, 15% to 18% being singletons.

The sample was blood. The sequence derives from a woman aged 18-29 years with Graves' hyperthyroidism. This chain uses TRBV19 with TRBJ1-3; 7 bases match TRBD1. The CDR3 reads CASSIGNRGTGNTIYF. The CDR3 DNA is TGTGCCAGTAGTATTGGAAACAGGGGAACTGGAAACACCATATATTTT.